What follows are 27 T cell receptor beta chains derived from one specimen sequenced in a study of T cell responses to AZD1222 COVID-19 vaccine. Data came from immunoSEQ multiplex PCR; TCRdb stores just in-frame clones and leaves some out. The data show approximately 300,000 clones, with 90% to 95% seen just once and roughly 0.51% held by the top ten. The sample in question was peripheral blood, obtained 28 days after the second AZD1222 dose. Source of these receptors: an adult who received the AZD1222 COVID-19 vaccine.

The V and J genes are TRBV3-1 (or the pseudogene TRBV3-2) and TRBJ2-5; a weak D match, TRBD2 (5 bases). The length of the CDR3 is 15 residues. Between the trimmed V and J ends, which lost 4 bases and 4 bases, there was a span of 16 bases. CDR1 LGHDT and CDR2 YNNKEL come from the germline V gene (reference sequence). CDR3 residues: CASSPVPGLVETQYF. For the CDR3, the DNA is TGTGCCAGCAGCCCCGTCCCGGGGTTGGTAGAGACCCAGTACTTC.

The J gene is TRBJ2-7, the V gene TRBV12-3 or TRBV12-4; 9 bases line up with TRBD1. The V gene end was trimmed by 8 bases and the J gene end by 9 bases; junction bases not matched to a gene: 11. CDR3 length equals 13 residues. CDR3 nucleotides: TGTGCCAGCGCAATGGGACAGGGAATGCGGCAGTACTTC. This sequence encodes CASAMGQGMRQYF.

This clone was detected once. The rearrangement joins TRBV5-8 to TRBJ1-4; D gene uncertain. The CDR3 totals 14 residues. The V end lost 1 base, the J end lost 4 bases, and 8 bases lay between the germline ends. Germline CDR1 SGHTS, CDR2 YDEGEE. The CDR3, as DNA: TGTGCCAGCAGCTTGCGAGGATTTAATGAAAAACTGTTTTTT. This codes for CASSLRGFNEKLFF.

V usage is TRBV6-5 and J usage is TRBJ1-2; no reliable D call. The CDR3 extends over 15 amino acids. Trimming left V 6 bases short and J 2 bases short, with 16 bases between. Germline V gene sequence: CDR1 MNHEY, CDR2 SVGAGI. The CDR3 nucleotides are TGTGCCAGCAGCCCCGGGTGGGAGGGCAACTATGGCTACACCTTC. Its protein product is CASSPGWEGNYGYTF.

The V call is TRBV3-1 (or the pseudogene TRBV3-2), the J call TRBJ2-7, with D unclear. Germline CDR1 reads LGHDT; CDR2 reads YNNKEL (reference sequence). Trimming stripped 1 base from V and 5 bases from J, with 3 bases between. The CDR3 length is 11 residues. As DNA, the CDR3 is TGTGCCAGCAGCCAAGGGAACGAGCAGTACTTC. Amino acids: CASSQGNEQYF.

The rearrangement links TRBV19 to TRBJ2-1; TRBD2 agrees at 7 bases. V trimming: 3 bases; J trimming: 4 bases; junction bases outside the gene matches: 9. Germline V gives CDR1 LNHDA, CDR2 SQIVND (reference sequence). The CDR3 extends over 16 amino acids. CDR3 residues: CASSISPSGVYNEQFF. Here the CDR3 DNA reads TGTGCCAGTAGTATCTCCCCCAGCGGGGTTTACAATGAGCAGTTCTTC.

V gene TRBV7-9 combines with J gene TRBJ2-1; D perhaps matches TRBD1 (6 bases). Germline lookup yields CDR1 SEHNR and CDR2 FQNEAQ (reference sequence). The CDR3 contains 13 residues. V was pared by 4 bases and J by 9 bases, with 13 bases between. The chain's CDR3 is CASSSDTGSEQFF. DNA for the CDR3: TGTGCCAGCAGCTCCGACACAGGGTCTGAGCAGTTCTTC.

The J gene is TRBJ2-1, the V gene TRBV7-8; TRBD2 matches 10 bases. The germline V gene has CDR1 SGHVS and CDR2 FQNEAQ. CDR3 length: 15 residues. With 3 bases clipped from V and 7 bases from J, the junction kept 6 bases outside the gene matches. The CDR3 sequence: CASSLSGRAVNEQFF. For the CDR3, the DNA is TGTGCCAGCAGCTTGAGCGGGAGGGCCGTAAATGAGCAGTTCTTC.

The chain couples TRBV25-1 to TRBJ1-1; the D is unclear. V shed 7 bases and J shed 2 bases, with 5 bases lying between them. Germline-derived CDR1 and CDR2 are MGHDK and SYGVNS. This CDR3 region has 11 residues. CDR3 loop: CASTANTEAFF. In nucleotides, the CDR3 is TGTGCCAGCACCGCCAACACTGAAGCTTTCTTT.

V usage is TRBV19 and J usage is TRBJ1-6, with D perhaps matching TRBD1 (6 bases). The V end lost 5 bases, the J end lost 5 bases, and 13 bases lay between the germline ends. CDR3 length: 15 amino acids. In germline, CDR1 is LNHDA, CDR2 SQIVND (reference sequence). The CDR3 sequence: CASSRREGDNSPLHF. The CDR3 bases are TGTGCCAGTAGTCGCCGGGAGGGGGATAATTCACCCCTCCACTTT.

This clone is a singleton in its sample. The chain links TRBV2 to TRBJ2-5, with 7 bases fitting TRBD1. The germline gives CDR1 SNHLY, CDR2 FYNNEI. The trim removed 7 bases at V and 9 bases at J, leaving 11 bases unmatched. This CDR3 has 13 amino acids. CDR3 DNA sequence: TGTGCCAGCATAAGGACAGGAGATGGGGCCCAGTACTTC. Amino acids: CASIRTGDGAQYF.

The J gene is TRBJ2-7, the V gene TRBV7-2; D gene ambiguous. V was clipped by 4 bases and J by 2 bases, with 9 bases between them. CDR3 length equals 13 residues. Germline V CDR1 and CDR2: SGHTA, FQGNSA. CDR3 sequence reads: CASSSRGPYEQYF. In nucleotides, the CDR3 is TGTGCCAGCAGCTCCCGCGGTCCCTACGAGCAGTACTTC.

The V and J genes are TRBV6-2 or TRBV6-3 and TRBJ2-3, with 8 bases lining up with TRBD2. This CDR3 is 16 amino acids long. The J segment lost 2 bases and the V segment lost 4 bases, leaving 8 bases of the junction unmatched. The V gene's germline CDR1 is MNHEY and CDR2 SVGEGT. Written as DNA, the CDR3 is TGTGCCAGCAGTTGGGAGCGGGGGACCAACACAGATACGCAGTATTTT. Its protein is CASSWERGTNTDTQYF.

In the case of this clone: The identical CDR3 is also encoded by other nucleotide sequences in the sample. The CDR3 coding sequence is TGTGCCAGCAGTTTATCGGCGGATACGCAGTATTTT. Its translation: CASSLSADTQYF. V is TRBV12-3 or TRBV12-4 and J is TRBJ2-3; D gene uncertain. The V end lost 2 bases, the J end lost 6 bases, and 6 bases lay between the germline ends. CDR3 size: 12 residues.

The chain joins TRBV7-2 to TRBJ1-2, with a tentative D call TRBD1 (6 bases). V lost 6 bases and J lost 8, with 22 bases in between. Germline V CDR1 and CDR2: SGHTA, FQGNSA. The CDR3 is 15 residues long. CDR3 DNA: TGTGCCAGCAGGCCACAGGGAGTTCGTTCGGGAGGCTACACCTTC. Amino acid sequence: CASRPQGVRSGGYTF.

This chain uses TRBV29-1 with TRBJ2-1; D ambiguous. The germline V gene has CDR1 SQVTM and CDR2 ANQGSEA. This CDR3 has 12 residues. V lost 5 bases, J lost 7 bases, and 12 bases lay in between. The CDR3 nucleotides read TGCAGCGTTACTCCGTCTCTAAATGAGCAGTTCTTC. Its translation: CSVTPSLNEQFF.

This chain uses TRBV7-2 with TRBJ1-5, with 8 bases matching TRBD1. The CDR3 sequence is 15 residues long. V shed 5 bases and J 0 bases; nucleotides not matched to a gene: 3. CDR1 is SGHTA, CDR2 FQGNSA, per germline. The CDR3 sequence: CASSKTGDSNQPQHF. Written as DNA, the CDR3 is TGTGCCAGCAGCAAGACAGGGGATAGCAATCAGCCCCAGCATTTT.

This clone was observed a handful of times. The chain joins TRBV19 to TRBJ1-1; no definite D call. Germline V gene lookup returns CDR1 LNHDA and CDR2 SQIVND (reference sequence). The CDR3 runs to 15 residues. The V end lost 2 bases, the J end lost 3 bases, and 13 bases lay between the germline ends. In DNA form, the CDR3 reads TGTGCCAGTAGTATATTGGGAGGGTTTGACACTGAAGCTTTCTTT. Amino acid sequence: CASSILGGFDTEAFF.

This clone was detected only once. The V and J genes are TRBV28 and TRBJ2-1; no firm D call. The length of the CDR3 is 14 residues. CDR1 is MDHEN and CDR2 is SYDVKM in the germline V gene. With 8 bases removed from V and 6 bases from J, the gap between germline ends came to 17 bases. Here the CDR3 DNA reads TGTGCCAGCCTCCGGTCTACCACACGCAATGAGCAGTTCTTC. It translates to CASLRSTTRNEQFF.

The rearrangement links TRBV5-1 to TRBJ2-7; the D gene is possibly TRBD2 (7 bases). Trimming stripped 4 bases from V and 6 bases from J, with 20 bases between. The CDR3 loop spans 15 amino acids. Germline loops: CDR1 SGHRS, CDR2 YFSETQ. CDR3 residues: CASSLEGGESREQYF. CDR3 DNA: TGCGCCAGCAGCCTAGAAGGGGGGGAAAGTCGCGAGCAGTACTTC.

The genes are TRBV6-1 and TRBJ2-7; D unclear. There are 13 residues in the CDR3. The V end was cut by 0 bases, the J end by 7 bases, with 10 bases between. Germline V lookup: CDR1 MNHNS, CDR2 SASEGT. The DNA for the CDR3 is TGTGCCAGCAGTGAAGCGCAGATTTGGGAGCAGTACTTC. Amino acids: CASSEAQIWEQYF.

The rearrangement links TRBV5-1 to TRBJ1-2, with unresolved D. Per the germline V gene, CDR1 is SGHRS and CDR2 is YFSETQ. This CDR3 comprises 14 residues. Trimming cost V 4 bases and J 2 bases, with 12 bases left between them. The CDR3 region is CASSTSDGNYGYTF. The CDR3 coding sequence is TGCGCCAGCAGCACCTCGGACGGGAACTATGGCTACACCTTC.

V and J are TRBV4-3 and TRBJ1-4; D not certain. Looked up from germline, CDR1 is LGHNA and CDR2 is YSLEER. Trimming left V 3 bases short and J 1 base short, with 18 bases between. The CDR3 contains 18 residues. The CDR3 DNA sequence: TGCGCCAGCAGCCAGGTACTCGGGAGCGTTTTAACTAATGAAAAACTGTTTTTT. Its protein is CASSQVLGSVLTNEKLFF.

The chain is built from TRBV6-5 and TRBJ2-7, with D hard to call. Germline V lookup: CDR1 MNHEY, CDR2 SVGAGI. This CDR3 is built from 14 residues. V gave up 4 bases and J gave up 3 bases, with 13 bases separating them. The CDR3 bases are TGTGCCAGCAGTTCCCCTGGGCAACTCTACGAGCAGTACTTC. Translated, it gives CASSSPGQLYEQYF.

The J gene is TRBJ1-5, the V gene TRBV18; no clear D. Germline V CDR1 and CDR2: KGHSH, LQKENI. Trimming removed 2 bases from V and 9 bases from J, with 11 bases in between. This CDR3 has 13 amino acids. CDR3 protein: CASSPVAPGPQHF. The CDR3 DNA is TGTGCCAGCTCACCAGTGGCCCCAGGGCCCCAGCATTTT.

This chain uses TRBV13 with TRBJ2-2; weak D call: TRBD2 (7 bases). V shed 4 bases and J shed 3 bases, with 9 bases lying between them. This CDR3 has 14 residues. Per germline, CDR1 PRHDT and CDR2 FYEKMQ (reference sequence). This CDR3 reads CASSWGGHTGELFF. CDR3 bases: TGTGCCAGCAGCTGGGGGGGGCACACCGGGGAGCTGTTTTTT.

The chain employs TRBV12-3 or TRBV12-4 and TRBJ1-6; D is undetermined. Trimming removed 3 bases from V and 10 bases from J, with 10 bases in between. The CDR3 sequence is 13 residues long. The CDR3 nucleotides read TGTGCCAGCAGTTTCCAGCAGAAGTCACCCCTCCACTTT. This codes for CASSFQQKSPLHF.